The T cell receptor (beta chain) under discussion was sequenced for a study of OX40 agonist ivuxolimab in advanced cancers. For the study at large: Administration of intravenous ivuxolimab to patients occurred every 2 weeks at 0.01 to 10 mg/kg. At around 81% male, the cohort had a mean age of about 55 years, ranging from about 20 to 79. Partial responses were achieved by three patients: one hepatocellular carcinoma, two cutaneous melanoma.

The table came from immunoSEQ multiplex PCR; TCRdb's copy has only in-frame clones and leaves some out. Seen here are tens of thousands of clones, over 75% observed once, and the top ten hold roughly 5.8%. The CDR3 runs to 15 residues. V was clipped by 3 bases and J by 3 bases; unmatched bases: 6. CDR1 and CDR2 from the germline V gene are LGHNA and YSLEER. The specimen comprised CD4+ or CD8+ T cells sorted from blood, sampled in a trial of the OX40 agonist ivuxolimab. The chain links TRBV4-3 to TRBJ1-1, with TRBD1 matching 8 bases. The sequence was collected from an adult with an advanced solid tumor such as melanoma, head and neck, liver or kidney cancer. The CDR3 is CASSQGDRPDTEAFF. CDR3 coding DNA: TGCGCCAGCAGCCAGGGGGACAGGCCGGACACTGAAGCTTTCTTT.